The 4 T cell receptor beta chains in this list originate from one sample, sequenced in a study of T-cell reconstitution after alpha-beta-depleted transplantation in children. The library targeted TCRbeta and was prepared with unique molecular identifiers. TCRdb used MiXCR to reprocess the PCR reads, holding one entry per CDR3 protein. The sample has about 500,000 distinct CDR3 sequences, 10% to 12% seen once. Here the sequenced sample was PBMCs, mostly from graft donor cells, taken 180 days after TCRalphabeta/CD19-depleted stem cell transplant. These receptors all stem from a female patient aged 2-9 years who had a stem cell transplant for aplastic anemia, so the T cells may come from the graft donor.

This clonotype was seen more than once but under ten times. This chain links TRBV7-6 with TRBJ2-2; D remains ambiguous. Germline loops: CDR1 SGHVS, CDR2 FNYEAQ. Trimming removed 2 bases at V and 2 bases at J, with 9 bases between. The CDR3 has 15 amino acids. The DNA for the CDR3 is TGTGCCAGCAGCTTATTAGGGATCAACACCGGGGAGCTGTTTTTT. Its protein is CASSLLGINTGELFF.

The CDR3 coding sequence is TGCAGTGCTAGAGCTCCAAGGACGGGGTTCGACTATGGCTACACCTTC. Protein sequence: CSARAPRTGFDYGYTF. The rearrangement links TRBV20-1 to TRBJ1-2; D remains unclear. From germline, CDR1 is DFQATT and CDR2 SNEGSKA (reference sequence). V gave up 1 base and J gave up 3 bases, with 18 bases separating them. The CDR3 contains 16 residues.

This clonotype was seen only a few times. V usage is TRBV20-1 and J usage is TRBJ2-7; 8 bases match TRBD2. In germline, CDR1 is DFQATT, CDR2 SNEGSKA (reference sequence). The CDR3 is 14 residues long. V lost 5 bases and J lost 2; bases outside the gene matches: 8. In DNA form, the CDR3 reads TGCAGTGCTCCGATACCGGGACTAGCCTACGAGCAGTACTTC. This translates into CSAPIPGLAYEQYF.

The rearrangement joins TRBV5-1 to TRBJ2-1; TRBD1 matches at 12 bases. Germline-derived CDR1 and CDR2 are SGHRS and YFSETQ. The trim removed 4 bases at V and 5 bases at J, leaving 7 bases unmatched. The CDR3 is made up of 16 amino acids. CDR3 region: CASSGGQGAIHNEQFF. The CDR3 DNA sequence: TGCGCCAGCAGCGGGGGACAGGGGGCTATCCACAATGAGCAGTTCTTC.